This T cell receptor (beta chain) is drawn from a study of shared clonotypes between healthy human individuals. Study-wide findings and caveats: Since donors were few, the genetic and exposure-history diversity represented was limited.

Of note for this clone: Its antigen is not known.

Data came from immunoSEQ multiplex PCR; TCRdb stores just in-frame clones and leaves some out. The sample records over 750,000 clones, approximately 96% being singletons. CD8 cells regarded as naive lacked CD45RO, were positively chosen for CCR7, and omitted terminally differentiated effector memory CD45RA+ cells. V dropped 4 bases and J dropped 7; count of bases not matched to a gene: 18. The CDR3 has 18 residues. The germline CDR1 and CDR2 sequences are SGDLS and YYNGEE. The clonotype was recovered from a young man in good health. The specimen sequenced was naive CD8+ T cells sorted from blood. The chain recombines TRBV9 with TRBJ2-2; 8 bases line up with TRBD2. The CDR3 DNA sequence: TGTGCCAGCAGCTGGGGGCTTAAAGCGGGAGTTAGTATCGGGGAGCTGTTTTTT. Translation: CASSWGLKAGVSIGELFF.